Sequencing of this T cell receptor (beta chain) was carried out in a study of T cell responses to AZD1222 COVID-19 vaccine. Study-level findings and limits: Baseline seropositivity occurred in only 5 to 7 AZD1222 recipients. Clonal diversity was possibly underestimated, and the donors were mostly white British, with more females. Spike-specific TCRs gained breadth and depth after people received two AZD1222 doses.

Germline CDR1 SEHNR, CDR2 FQNEAQ (reference sequence). The CDR3 contains 19 residues. After removal of 0 bases from V and 0 bases from J, the junction contained 8 bases not matched to a gene. Some clones are missing from TCRdb's copy, which holds only in-frame ones; the method was immunoSEQ multiplex PCR. The table has under 170,000 clones, more than 85% seen once. A word on this clone: What it recognizes is unknown.

Pooled in the analysis were second doses at about 4 or about 12 weeks. The sequence was obtained from an adult who received the AZD1222 COVID-19 vaccine. J is TRBJ1-6 and V is TRBV7-9; 7 nucleotides agree with TRBD1. The sequenced sample was peripheral blood, obtained 28 days after the second AZD1222 dose. CDR3 residues: CASSLALGTANSYNSPLHF. As DNA, the CDR3 is TGTGCCAGCAGCTTAGCTTTGGGGACAGCCAACTCCTATAATTCACCCCTCCACTTT.